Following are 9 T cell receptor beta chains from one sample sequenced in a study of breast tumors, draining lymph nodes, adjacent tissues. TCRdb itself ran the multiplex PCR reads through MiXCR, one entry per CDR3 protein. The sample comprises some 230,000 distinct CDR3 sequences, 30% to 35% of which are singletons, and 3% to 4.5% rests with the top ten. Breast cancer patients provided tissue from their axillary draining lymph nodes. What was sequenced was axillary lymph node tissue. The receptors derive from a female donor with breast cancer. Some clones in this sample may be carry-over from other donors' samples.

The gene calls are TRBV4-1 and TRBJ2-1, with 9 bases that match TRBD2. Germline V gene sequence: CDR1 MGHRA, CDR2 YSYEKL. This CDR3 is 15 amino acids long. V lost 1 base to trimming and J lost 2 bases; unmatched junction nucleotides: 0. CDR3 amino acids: CASSQVAGAYNEQFF. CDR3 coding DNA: TGCGCCAGCAGCCAAGTAGCGGGAGCCTACAATGAGCAGTTCTTC.

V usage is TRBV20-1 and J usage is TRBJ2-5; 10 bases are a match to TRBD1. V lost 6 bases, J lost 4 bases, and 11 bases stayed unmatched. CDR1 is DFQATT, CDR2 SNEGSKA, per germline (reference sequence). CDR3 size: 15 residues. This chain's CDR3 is CSAERGQGGVETQYF. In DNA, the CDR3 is TGCAGTGCCGAACGTGGACAGGGGGGAGTAGAGACCCAGTACTTC.

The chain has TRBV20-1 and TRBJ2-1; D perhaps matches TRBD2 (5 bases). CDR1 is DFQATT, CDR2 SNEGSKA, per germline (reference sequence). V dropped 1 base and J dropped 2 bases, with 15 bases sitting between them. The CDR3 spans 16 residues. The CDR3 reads CSARATGNYPYNEQFF. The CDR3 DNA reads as TGCAGTGCTAGAGCAACCGGGAACTACCCCTACAATGAGCAGTTCTTC.

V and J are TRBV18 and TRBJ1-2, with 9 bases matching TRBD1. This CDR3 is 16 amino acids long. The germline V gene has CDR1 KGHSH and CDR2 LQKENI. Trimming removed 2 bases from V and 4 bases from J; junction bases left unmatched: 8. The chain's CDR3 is CASSPGQGQGLYGYTF. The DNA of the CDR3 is TGTGCCAGCTCACCAGGACAGGGACAGGGTCTCTATGGCTACACCTTC.

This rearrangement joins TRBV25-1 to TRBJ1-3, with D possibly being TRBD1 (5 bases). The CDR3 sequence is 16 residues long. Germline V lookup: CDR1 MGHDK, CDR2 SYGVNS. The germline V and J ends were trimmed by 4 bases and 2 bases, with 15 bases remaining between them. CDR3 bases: TGTGCCAGCAGTGCTAAAGGTGGCAGGGCTGGAAACACCATATATTTT. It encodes CASSAKGGRAGNTIYF.

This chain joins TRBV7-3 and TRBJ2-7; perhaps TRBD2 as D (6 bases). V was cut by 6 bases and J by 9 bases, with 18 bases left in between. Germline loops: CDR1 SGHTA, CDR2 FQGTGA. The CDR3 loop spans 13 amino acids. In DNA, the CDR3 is TGTGCCAGCAGATACGGGACTCTCGGTGCGCAGTACTTC. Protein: CASRYGTLGAQYF.

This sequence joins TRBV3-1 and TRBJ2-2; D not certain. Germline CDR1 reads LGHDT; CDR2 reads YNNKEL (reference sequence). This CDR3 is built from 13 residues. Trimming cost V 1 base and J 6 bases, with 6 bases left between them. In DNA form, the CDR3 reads TGTGCCAGCAGCCAAGGGTTTCCCGGGGAGCTGTTTTTT. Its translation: CASSQGFPGELFF.

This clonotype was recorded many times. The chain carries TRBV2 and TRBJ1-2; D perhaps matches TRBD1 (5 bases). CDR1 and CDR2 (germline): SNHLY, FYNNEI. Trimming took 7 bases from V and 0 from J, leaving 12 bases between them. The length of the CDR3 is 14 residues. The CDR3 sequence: CASIQGLSNYGYTF. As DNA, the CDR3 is TGTGCCAGCATCCAGGGCCTTTCTAACTATGGCTACACCTTC.

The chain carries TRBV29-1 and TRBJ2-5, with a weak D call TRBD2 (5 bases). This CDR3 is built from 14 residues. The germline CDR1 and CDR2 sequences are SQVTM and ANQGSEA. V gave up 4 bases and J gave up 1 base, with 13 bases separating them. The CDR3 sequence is CSVAHTRSQETQYF. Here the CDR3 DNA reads TGCAGCGTTGCCCACACTAGGTCCCAAGAGACCCAGTACTTC.